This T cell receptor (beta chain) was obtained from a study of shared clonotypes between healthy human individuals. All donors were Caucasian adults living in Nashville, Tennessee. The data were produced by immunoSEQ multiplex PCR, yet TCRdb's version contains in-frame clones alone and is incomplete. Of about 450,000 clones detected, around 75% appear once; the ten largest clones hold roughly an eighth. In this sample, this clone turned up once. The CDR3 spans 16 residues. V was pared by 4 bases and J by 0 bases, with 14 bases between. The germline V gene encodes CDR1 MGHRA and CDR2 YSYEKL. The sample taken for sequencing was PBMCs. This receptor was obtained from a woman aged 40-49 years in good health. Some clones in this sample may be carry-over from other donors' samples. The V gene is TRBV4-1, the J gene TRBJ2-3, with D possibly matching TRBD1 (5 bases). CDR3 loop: CASSRGGTYSTDTQYF. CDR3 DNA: TGCGCCAGCAGCCGGGGCGGTACCTATAGCACAGATACGCAGTATTTT.